This T cell receptor (beta chain) was captured in a study of shared clonotypes between healthy human individuals. Study summary: With ages of 18 to 49, the donors were a couple of women and a few men.

The authors ran the assay at deep level. Sequenced by immunoSEQ multiplex PCR; TCRdb stores in-frame clones only, minus some. The repertoire has roughly 500,000 clones, approximately 95% of them found once; the top ten carry around 0.067%. This clone showed up just once. Its antigen is still unknown. Study-level points and caveats: Sampling covered nothing but blood. Tissue TCR repertoires likely differ from those found in blood. What naive subsets generally showed was a larger estimated richness than memory subsets showed.

The germline gives CDR1 SNHLY, CDR2 FYNNEI. The CDR3 totals 12 residues. V gave up 3 bases and J gave up 9 bases, with 11 bases separating them. Sequenced: naive CD4+ T cells sorted from blood. As for subset: CD45RA+ positively selected. The clonotype originates from a woman aged 25-40 years in good health. The chain links TRBV2 to TRBJ2-5, with D possibly matching TRBD2 (5 bases). The DNA for the CDR3 is TGTGCCAGCAGTGACGGAGGTCTGGCCCAGTACTTC. Protein: CASSDGGLAQYF.